This entry concerns a single T cell receptor beta chain. Its target is unknown. The sample comes from a study of shared clonotypes between healthy human individuals. The CDR3 covers 15 residues. Per the germline V gene, CDR1 is SEHNR and CDR2 is FQNEAQ (reference sequence). V dropped 1 base and J dropped 7; count of bases not matched to a gene: 7. Study-level results: When compared with the clonotypes that were shared by all four sorted-subset donors, the non-shared clonotypes turned out to have lower generation probabilities.

Researchers divided each subset's genomic DNA evenly across several immunoSEQ plates. Using immunoSEQ multiplex PCR, the repertoire was profiled, and TCRdb retains in-frame clones only, with some absent. The table includes roughly 1,500,000 clones, 98% detected once. This receptor was identified in a man aged 30 to 45 in good health. Sequenced input: naive CD4+ T cells sorted from blood. The subset: CD45RA+ positively selected. The chain carries TRBV7-9 and TRBJ2-1; 7 positions agree with TRBD2. CDR3 region: CASSLGASGANEQFF. The CDR3, as DNA: TGTGCCAGCAGCTTAGGGGCTAGCGGAGCTAATGAGCAGTTCTTC.